This T cell receptor beta chain was documented in a study of blood T cell repertoires in COVID-19. This CDR3 has 18 residues. The germline gives CDR1 SGHNT, CDR2 YENEEA. J gave up 2 bases and V 0 bases, and 12 bases lay outside the gene matches. Cohort placement rested on clinical history that participants reported themselves. In the authors' methods: Nucleated cell counts were estimated from reference gene primer amplification. Profiled with immunoSEQ multiplex PCR; TCRdb holds only in-frame clones, not every one. From that table come the V and J calls and clone size; the DNA was used to work out D and trimming. The sample has fewer than 350,000 clones; about nine tenths are singletons.

The specimen was PBMCs or T cells enriched from blood (not recorded which). The TCR sequence derives from a man aged 55 to 70 who had recovered from COVID-19. The genes are TRBV11-3 and TRBJ1-1; 7 bases line up with TRBD1. CDR3 nucleotide sequence: TGTGCCAGCAGCTTAGATCTAGGGATGACAGGGCCAAACACTGAAGCTTTCTTT. It encodes CASSLDLGMTGPNTEAFF.